This T cell receptor (beta chain) derives from a study of T cell repertoires in cytomegalovirus infection. TCRdb redid the calling of the reads with MiXCR, one entry per CDR3 protein. The sample contains 100,000 to 150,000 distinct CDR3 sequences, 7% to 10% of which appear only once. V lost 6 bases and J 5 bases, leaving 19 bases between the germline ends. The germline V gene has CDR1 DFQATT and CDR2 SNEGSKA (reference sequence). This CDR3 region has 15 residues. The chain recombines TRBV20-1 with TRBJ2-2; tentatively, D is TRBD1 (6 bases). The source material was PBMCs. This TCR was recovered from a human donor in good health (CMV status not recorded). Some clones in this sample may be carry-over from other donors' samples. CDR3 amino acids: CSARPRGSVTGELFF. The CDR3 coding sequence is TGCAGTGCGAGGCCCAGGGGTTCTGTGACCGGGGAGCTGTTTTTT.